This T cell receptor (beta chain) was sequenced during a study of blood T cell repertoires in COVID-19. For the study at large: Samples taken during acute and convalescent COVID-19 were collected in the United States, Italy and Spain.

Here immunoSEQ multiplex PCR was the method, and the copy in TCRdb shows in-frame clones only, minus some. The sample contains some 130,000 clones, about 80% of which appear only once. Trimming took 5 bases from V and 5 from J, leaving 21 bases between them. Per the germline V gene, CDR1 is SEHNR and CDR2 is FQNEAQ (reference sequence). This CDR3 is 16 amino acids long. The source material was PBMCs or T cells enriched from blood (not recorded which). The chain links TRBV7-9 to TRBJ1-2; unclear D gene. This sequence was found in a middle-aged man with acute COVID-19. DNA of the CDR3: TGTGCCAGCAGCCCCCCAAGGTTTGAGCGATTTTATGGCTACACCTTC. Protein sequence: CASSPPRFERFYGYTF.